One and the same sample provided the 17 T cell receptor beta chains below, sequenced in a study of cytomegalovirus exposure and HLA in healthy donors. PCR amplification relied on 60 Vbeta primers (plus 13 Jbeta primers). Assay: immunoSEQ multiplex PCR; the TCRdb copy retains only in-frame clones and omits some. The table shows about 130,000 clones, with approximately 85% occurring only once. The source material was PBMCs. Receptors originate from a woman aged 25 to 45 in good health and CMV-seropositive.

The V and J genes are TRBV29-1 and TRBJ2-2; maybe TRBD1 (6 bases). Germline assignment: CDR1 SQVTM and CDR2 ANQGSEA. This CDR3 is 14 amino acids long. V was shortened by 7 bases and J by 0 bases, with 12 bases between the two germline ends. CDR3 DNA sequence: TGCAGCGCCTCCGGACAGTCGAACACCGGGGAGCTGTTTTTT. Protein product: CSASGQSNTGELFF.

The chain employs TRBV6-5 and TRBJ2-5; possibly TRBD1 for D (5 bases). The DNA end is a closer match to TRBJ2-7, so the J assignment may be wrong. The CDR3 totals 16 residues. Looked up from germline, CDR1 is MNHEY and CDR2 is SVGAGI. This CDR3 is CASSYSGQGLSYEQYF. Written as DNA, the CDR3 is TGTGCCAGCAGTTACTCGGGGCAGGGCCTATCCTACGAGCAGTACTTC.

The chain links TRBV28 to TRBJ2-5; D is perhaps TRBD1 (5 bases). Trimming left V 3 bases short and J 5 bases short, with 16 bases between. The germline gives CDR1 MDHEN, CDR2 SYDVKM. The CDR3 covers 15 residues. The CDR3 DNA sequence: TGTGCCAGCAGTTTTTCCGGACACCTCGGGGAGACCCAGTACTTC. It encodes CASSFSGHLGETQYF.

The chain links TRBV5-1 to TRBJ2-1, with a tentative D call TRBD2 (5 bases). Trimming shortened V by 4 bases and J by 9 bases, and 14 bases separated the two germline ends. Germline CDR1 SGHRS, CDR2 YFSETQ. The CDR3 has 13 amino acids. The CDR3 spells CASSLGNGIEQFF. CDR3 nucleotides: TGCGCCAGCAGCCTAGGTAACGGGATTGAGCAGTTCTTC.

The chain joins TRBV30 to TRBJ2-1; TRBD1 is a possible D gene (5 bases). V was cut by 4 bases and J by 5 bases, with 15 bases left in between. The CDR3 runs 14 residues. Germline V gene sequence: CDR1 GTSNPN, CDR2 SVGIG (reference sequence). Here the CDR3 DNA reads TGTGCCTGGACATGGGGCAGGGTCAACAATGAGCAGTTCTTC. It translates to CAWTWGRVNNEQFF.

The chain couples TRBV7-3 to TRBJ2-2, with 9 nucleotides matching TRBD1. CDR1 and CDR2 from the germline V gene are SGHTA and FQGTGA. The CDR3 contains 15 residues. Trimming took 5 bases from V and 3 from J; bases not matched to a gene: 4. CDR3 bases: TGTGCCAGCAGCCCACAGGGGGCGGACACCGGGGAGCTGTTTTTT. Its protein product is CASSPQGADTGELFF.

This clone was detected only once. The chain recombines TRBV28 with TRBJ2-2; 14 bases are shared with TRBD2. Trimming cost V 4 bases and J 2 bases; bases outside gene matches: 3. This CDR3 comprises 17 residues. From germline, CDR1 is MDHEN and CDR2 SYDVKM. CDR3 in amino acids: CASSWTSGGYNTGELFF. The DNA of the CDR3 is TGTGCCAGCAGTTGGACTAGCGGGGGGTATAACACCGGGGAGCTGTTTTTT.

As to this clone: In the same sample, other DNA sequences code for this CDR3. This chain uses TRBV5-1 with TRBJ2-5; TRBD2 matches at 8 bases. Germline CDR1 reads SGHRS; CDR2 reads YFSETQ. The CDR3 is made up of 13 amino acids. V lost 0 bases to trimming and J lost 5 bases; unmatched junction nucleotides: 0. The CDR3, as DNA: TGCGCCAGCAGCTTGGGACTAGCGGAGACCCAGTACTTC. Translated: CASSLGLAETQYF.

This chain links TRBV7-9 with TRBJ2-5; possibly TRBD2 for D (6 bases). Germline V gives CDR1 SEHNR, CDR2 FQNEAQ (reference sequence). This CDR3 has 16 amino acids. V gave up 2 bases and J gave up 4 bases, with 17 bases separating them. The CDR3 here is CASSLRLTGEAETQYF. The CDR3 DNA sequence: TGTGCCAGCAGCTTAAGGTTAACGGGAGAAGCAGAGACCCAGTACTTC.

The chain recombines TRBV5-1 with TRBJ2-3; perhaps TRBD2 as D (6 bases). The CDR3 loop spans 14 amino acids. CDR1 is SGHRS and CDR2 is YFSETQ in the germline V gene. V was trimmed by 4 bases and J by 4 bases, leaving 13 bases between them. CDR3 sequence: CASSRDSTADTQYF. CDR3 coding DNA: TGCGCCAGCAGCCGGGACTCCACTGCAGATACGCAGTATTTT. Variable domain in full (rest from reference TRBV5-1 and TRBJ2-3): KAGVTQTPRYLIKTRGQQVTLSCSPISGHRSVSWYQQTPGQGLQFLFEYFSETQRNKGNFPGRFSGRQFSNSRSEMNVSTLELGDSALYLCASSRDSTADTQYFGPGTRLTVL.

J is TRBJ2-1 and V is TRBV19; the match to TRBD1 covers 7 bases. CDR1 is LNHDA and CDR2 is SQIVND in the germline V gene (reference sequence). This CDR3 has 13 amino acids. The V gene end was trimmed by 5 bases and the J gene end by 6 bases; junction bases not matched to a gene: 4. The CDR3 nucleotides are TGTGCCAGTAGTTACAGGGGTCCCAATGAGCAGTTCTTC. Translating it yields CASSYRGPNEQFF.

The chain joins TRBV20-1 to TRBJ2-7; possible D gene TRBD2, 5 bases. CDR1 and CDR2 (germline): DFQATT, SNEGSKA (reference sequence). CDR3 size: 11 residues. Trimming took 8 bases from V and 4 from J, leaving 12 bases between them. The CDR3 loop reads CSSGERYEQYF. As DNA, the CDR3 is TGCAGTTCCGGGGAAAGGTACGAGCAGTACTTC.

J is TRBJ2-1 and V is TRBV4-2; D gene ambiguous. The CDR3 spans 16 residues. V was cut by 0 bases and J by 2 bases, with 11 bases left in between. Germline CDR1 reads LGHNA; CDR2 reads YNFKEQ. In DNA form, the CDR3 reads TGTGCCAGCAGCCAAGAGGAAGGAGTTACCTACAATGAGCAGTTCTTC. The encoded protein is CASSQEEGVTYNEQFF.

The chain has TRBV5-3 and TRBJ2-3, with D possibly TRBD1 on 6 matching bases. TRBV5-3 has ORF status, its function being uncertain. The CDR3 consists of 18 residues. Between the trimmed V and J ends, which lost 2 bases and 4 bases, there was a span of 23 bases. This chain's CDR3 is CARSFGGHPGYRADTQYF. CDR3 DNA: TGTGCCAGAAGCTTTGGGGGACACCCTGGTTATCGGGCAGATACGCAGTATTTT.

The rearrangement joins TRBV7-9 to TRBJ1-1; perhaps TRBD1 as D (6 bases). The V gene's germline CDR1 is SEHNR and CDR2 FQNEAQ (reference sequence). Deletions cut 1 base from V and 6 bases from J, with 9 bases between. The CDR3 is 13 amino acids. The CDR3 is CASSLEGDSEAFF. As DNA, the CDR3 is TGTGCCAGCAGCTTAGAGGGGGATTCTGAAGCTTTCTTT.

The CDR3 loop is CASSLFPVEPQHF. The CDR3 DNA reads TGTGCCAGCAGCTTGTTCCCAGTGGAGCCCCAGCATTTT. The rearrangement uses TRBV5-8 and TRBJ1-5; D gene unclear. Trimming shortened V by 1 base and J by 8 bases, and 10 bases separated the two germline ends. The length of the CDR3 is 13 residues. Germline V gene lookup returns CDR1 SGHTS and CDR2 YDEGEE.

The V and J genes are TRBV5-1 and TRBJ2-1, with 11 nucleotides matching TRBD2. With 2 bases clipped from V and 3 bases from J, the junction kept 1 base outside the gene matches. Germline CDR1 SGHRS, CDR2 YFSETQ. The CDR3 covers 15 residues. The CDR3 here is CASSFTSGGYNEQFF. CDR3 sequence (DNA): TGCGCCAGCAGCTTTACTAGCGGGGGCTACAATGAGCAGTTCTTC. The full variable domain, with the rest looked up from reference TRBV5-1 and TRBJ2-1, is KAGVTQTPRYLIKTRGQQVTLSCSPISGHRSVSWYQQTPGQGLQFLFEYFSETQRNKGNFPGRFSGRQFSNSRSEMNVSTLELGDSALYLCASSFTSGGYNEQFFGPGTRLTVL.